This T cell receptor beta chain was sequenced for a study of glioma-infiltrating T cells. Amplification of TCR alpha and beta CDR3 regions from RNA used iRepertoire nested multiplex PCR. Input was roughly 100-450 ng of tissue mRNA or PBMC total RNA. TCRdb re-called the multiplex PCR reads with MiXCR, one entry per CDR3 protein. Of around 190,000 distinct CDR3 sequences in the sample, about 47% were seen once. A remark on this clonotype: A much larger clone sits a single nucleotide away, making a read error possible.

V dropped 2 bases and J dropped 6; count of bases not matched to a gene: 9. Germline V gene data show CDR1 as SNHLY and CDR2 as FYNNEI. This CDR3 has 16 residues. The TCR originated in a human donor with low-grade glioma or glioblastoma, undergoing nonglioma brain surgery, or in good health (not recorded which). The sample was glioma tissue, nonneoplastic brain tissue, or PBMCs (not recorded which). The V call is TRBV2, the J call TRBJ1-1; 10 positions agree with TRBD1. The DNA of the CDR3 is TGTGCCAGCAGTGAACTACAGACAGGGGGCTTCGCTGAAGCTTTCTTT. Residues: CASSELQTGGFAEAFF.